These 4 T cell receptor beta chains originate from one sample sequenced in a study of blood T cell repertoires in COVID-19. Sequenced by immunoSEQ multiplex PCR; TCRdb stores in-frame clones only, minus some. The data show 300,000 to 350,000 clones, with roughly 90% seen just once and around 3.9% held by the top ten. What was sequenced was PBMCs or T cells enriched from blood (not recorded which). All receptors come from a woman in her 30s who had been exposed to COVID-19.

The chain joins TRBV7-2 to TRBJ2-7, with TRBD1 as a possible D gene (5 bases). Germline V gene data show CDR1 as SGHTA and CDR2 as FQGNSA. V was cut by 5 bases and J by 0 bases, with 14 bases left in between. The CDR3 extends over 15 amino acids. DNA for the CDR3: TGTGCCAGCAGCCCTAAGGTAACAGGCTCCTACGAGCAGTACTTC. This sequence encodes CASSPKVTGSYEQYF.

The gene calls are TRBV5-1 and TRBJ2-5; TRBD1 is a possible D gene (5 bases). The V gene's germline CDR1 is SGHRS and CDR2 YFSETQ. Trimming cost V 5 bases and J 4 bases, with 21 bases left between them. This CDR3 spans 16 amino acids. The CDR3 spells CASRPNYKGIRETQYF. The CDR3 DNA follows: TGCGCCAGCAGACCCAACTACAAGGGGATTAGAGAGACCCAGTACTTC.

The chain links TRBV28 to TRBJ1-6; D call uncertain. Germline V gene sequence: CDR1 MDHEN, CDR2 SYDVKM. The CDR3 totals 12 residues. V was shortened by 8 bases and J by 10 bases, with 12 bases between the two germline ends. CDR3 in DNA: TGTGCCAGCTCTGTAGCCGACTCACCCCTCCACTTT. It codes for CASSVADSPLHF.

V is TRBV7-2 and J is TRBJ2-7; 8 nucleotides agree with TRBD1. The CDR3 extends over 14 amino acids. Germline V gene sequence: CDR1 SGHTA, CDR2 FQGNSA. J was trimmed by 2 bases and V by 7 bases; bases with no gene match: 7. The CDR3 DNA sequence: TGTGCCAGCACCAAGAGGGACAGGACCTACGAGCAGTACTTC. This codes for CASTKRDRTYEQYF. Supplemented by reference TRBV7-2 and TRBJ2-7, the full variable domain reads GAGVSQSPSNKVTEKGKDVELRCDPISGHTALYWYRQSLGQGLEFLIYFQGNSAPDKSGLPSDRFSAERTGGSVSTLTIQRTQQEDSAVYLCASTKRDRTYEQYFGPGTRLTVT.